A single TCR beta chain is shown here with its context. The target antigen is unknown. Sequencing used immunoSEQ multiplex PCR; TCRdb keeps in-frame clones, though not all of them. The sample includes just under 55,000 clones, 70% to 90% of them seen just once. The entry originates in a study of T cell responses to AZD1222 COVID-19 vaccine. V lost 5 bases and J 0 bases, leaving 13 bases between the germline ends. Germline values: CDR1 SGHAT, CDR2 FQNNGV. The CDR3 extends over 15 amino acids. Study-wide points: Samples come after the peak T cell response, not at day 14. Donors were chiefly white British, with a greater number of females, and clonal diversity was perhaps underestimated.

The chain joins TRBV11-2 to TRBJ1-1; no firm D call. The material was peripheral blood, obtained on day 0 of AZD1222 vaccination. The sequence was collected from an adult in good health. The CDR3 nucleotides are TGTGCCAGCAGCCCTCAGGTGGCCATGAACACTGAAGCTTTCTTT. Protein product: CASSPQVAMNTEAFF.